This T cell receptor beta chain was captured in a study of cytotoxic CD8 clonotypes in ibrutinib-treated CLL. Study information: It was after a median about 12 months of treatment, range 6 to 36, that response samples were taken. Sequenced samples delivered averages of 270,000 or so productive templates and around 100,000 productive rearrangements.

Only in-frame clones appear in the TCRdb table, and some are missing; sequencing was by immunoSEQ multiplex PCR. The data contain about 130,000 clones, approximately 83% of them singletons. Looked up from germline, CDR1 is MNHEY and CDR2 is SMNVEV (reference sequence). The length of the CDR3 is 15 residues. The ends lost 6 bases at V and 5 bases at J; junction bases unmatched: 9. In regard to this clone: The antigen remains unidentified.

The study, taken as a whole, reports: At the start, clonality exceeded age-matched healthy donors and followed circulating CD8+ T-cell counts. Upon ibrutinib response clonality rose, and upon progression it fell back toward baseline.

Material: PBMCs, obtained after 24 months of ibrutinib treatment. This chain uses TRBV27 with TRBJ1-4; TRBD1 matches 7 bases. This TCR came from a human donor with chronic lymphocytic leukemia. The DNA of the CDR3 is TGTGCCAGCAGACTTGGACAGGCGACAAATGAAAAACTGTTTTTT. Amino acids: CASRLGQATNEKLFF.